Below are 18 T cell receptor beta chains sequenced from a single sample in a study of T cell responses to AZD1222 COVID-19 vaccine (dated by TCRdb to about 2021). The receptor library was made with the immunoSEQ multiplex PCR assay. As stored in TCRdb, this immuneACCESS dataset retains in-frame rearrangements with V and J assigned. A fraction of the clones does not appear; measured against another copy, unresolved V genes explain less than half of the discrepancy, and the remainder lacks a known reason. In this sample the table shows fewer than 150,000 clones, roughly 89% of which occur a single time. In total, the top ten clones hold less than 4.5% of the sample. The sample's time point label, in plain terms: baseline before first vaccination. The source was peripheral blood, collected on day 0 of AZD1222 vaccination. The origin of the receptors is an adult in good health.

V usage is TRBV3-1 (or the pseudogene TRBV3-2) and J usage is TRBJ2-5; 8 positions agree with TRBD1. The V and J ends lost 4 bases and 2 bases, in that order; junction bases with no gene match: 3. The CDR3 spans 14 residues. The germline V gene has CDR1 LGHDT and CDR2 YNNKEL (reference sequence). The CDR3 protein is CASSPGTGQETQYF. CDR3 nucleotide sequence: TGTGCCAGCAGCCCAGGGACAGGTCAAGAGACCCAGTACTTC.

The count of this clone is one. The chain employs TRBV4-1 and TRBJ2-2; 13 bases map to TRBD2. The V and J ends lost 1 base and 3 bases, in that order; junction bases with no gene match: 5. Germline CDR1 reads MGHRA; CDR2 reads YSYEKL. The CDR3 sequence is 18 residues long. This chain's CDR3 is CASSQGTSGSRYTGELFF. CDR3 nucleotides: TGCGCCAGCAGCCAAGGGACTAGCGGGAGCAGGTACACCGGGGAGCTGTTTTTT.

This clone was detected a few times. The chain has TRBV7-6 and TRBJ2-1; TRBD2 agrees at 8 bases. V dropped 5 bases and J dropped 4; count of bases not matched to a gene: 7. Germline CDR1 reads SGHVS; CDR2 reads FNYEAQ. The CDR3 contains 15 residues. For the CDR3, the DNA is TGTGCCAGCAGCCCCCAACTAGCGGAGTACAATGAGCAGTTCTTC. This gives the protein CASSPQLAEYNEQFF.

The chain uses TRBV14 and TRBJ2-7, with 9 bases lining up with TRBD1. Germline loops: CDR1 SGHDN, CDR2 FVKESK. This CDR3 is built from 16 residues. J was trimmed by 6 bases and V by 3 bases; bases with no gene match: 12. The CDR3 loop is CASSHRPGQGGTEQYF. CDR3 DNA: TGTGCCAGCAGCCATAGACCGGGACAGGGAGGAACCGAGCAGTACTTC.

The V call is TRBV28, the J call TRBJ1-3, with D hard to call. This CDR3 is 15 amino acids long. Germline CDR1 is MDHEN and CDR2 is SYDVKM. V lost 5 bases and J lost 0, with 11 bases in between. The CDR3 reads CASSVRLSSGNTIYF. In DNA, the CDR3 is TGTGCCAGCAGTGTGAGGTTGAGCTCTGGAAACACCATATATTTT.

Notes on this clone: The identical CDR3 is also encoded by other nucleotide sequences in the sample. The V gene is TRBV2, the J gene TRBJ2-5; perhaps TRBD2 as D (5 bases). CDR3 length equals 14 residues. Trimming left V 4 bases short and J 1 base short, with 10 bases between. Germline CDR1 SNHLY, CDR2 FYNNEI. CDR3 DNA: TGTGCCAGCAGTGGCCCGGGAAGCCAAGAGACCCAGTACTTC. Translation: CASSGPGSQETQYF.

The chain is built from TRBV4-2 and TRBJ1-5, with D unclear. There are 17 residues in the CDR3. The germline V gene has CDR1 LGHNA and CDR2 YNFKEQ. The germline V and J ends were trimmed by 0 bases and 2 bases, with 14 bases remaining between them. The CDR3 loop is CASSQDLGREGNQPQHF. In nucleotides, the CDR3 is TGTGCCAGCAGCCAAGATCTCGGAAGGGAGGGCAATCAGCCCCAGCATTTT.

V gene TRBV28 combines with J gene TRBJ1-1; a possible D gene is TRBD1 (6 bases). Germline CDR1 reads MDHEN; CDR2 reads SYDVKM. The CDR3 loop spans 13 amino acids. With 6 bases removed from V and 5 bases from J, the gap between germline ends came to 13 bases. The CDR3 coding sequence is TGTGCCAGCAGCCCGGCTGGGACAACTGAAGCTTTCTTT. Protein product: CASSPAGTTEAFF.

The J gene is TRBJ2-1, the V gene TRBV3-1 (or the pseudogene TRBV3-2); no clear D. Germline CDR1 is LGHDT and CDR2 is YNNKEL (reference sequence). Trimming stripped 2 bases from V and 7 bases from J, with 12 bases between. The CDR3 loop spans 14 amino acids. The CDR3 here is CASSQSFAPNEQFF. The CDR3 coding sequence is TGTGCCAGCAGCCAAAGCTTTGCCCCGAATGAGCAGTTCTTC.

This chain connects TRBV29-1 to TRBJ2-1; 9 nucleotides agree with TRBD2. There are 15 residues in the CDR3. V dropped 4 bases and J dropped 0; count of bases not matched to a gene: 4. Germline V gene lookup returns CDR1 SQVTM and CDR2 ANQGSEA. Here the CDR3 reads CSVVAGASSYNEQFF. CDR3 DNA sequence: TGCAGCGTTGTAGCGGGGGCCTCCTCCTACAATGAGCAGTTCTTC.

CDR3 loop: CASSPDRGAFF. The CDR3 coding sequence is TGTGCCAGCAGTCCGGACAGGGGAGCTTTCTTT. The V call is TRBV12-3 or TRBV12-4, the J call TRBJ1-1; 9 nucleotides line up with TRBD1. J gave up 10 bases and V 5 bases, and 2 bases lay outside the gene matches. This CDR3 region has 11 residues.

V and J are TRBV3-1 (or the pseudogene TRBV3-2) and TRBJ2-5; 7 bases agree with TRBD2. The trim removed 8 bases at V and 4 bases at J, leaving 7 bases unmatched. The CDR3 loop spans 13 amino acids. Germline CDR1 reads LGHDT; CDR2 reads YNNKEL (reference sequence). The CDR3 loop is CASGKSGGETQYF. CDR3 in DNA: TGTGCCAGCGGCAAATCGGGAGGAGAGACCCAGTACTTC.

This clone appeared a single time. The J gene is TRBJ1-4, the V gene TRBV7-2; D is undetermined. Looked up from germline, CDR1 is SGHTA and CDR2 is FQGNSA. CDR3 length: 15 amino acids. Trimming took 5 bases from V and 3 from J, leaving 13 bases between them. CDR3 in amino acids: CASSPNMGANEKLFF. CDR3 nucleotide sequence: TGTGCCAGCAGCCCCAATATGGGAGCTAATGAAAAACTGTTTTTT.

In its sample, this clone was seen once. The genes are TRBV29-1 and TRBJ1-1, with 10 bases matching TRBD1. CDR1 SQVTM and CDR2 ANQGSEA come from the germline V gene. The CDR3 contains 14 residues. After removal of 7 bases from V and 7 bases from J, the junction contained 12 bases not matched to a gene. CDR3 in amino acids: CSARPPGQGSEAFF. The CDR3 DNA is TGCAGCGCTCGCCCGCCGGGACAGGGGAGTGAAGCTTTCTTT.

This clone was observed a single time. The chain joins TRBV12-3 or TRBV12-4 to TRBJ1-1, with a tentative D call TRBD1 (5 bases). The V end was cut by 7 bases, the J end by 1 base, with 10 bases between. The CDR3 has 13 residues. The chain's CDR3 is CASNDRGNTEAFF. The DNA of the CDR3 is TGTGCCAGCAACGACAGAGGGAACACTGAAGCTTTCTTT.

V usage is TRBV7-9 and J usage is TRBJ1-2; D not certain. The CDR3 runs to 14 residues. V was shortened by 6 bases and J by 5 bases, with 16 bases between the two germline ends. The V gene's germline CDR1 is SEHNR and CDR2 FQNEAQ (reference sequence). The CDR3 sequence: CASSHRTDIYGYTF. CDR3 DNA sequence: TGTGCCAGCAGTCACCGGACGGATATTTATGGCTACACCTTC.

The CDR3 sequence is CAWRSPGPYYEQYF. The DNA of the CDR3 is TGTGCCTGGAGATCCCCGGGACCCTACTACGAGCAGTACTTC. The V and J genes are TRBV30 and TRBJ2-7; tentatively, D is TRBD1 or TRBD2 (5 bases each). Deletions cut 3 bases from V and 3 bases from J, with 15 bases between. Germline lookup yields CDR1 GTSNPN and CDR2 SVGIG (reference sequence). The CDR3 sequence is 14 residues long.

This clone occurred once. The chain combines TRBV6-5 with TRBJ2-1, with 12 bases fitting TRBD2. Germline CDR1 is MNHEY and CDR2 is SVGAGI. Trimming at V came to 5 bases and at J to 3 bases, leaving 2 bases not matched to a gene. The CDR3 contains 15 residues. In DNA, the CDR3 is TGTGCCAGCAGTCCTAGCGGGGGGGGCTACAATGAGCAGTTCTTC. Encoded protein: CASSPSGGGYNEQFF.